This record covers a single T cell receptor beta chain. Its antigen is still unknown. No qualities accompany the bases; no much larger clone lies one base away. The data are from a study of blood T cell repertoires in COVID-19 (dated by TCRdb to about 2020). Turning to the overall study: Samples from collaborators originated in the United States, Italy and Spain and spanned both the acute and convalescent phases of COVID-19. The prospective study material was composed of cDNA or gDNA derived from T cells, B-cell-depleted T cells, or PBMCs. Subjects who had been exposed to COVID-19, were actively infected with it, or had recovered from it provided the deeply sampled blood TCRbeta repertoires that made up the dataset. A freely available public database, intended as a resource for researchers studying the immune response to SARS-CoV-2, is where the repertoires were released. The samples were drawn from the first 160 participants of the ongoing ImmuneRACE study and from more than 1,000 subjects provided by 6 global collaborators. Sample metadata almost always included a de-identified subject ID, COVID-19 status, age in years and sex. Where available, HLA class I and class II types were taken from metadata supplied by the sample provider and were not determined by assay-based typing.

The immunoSEQ Assay, a bias-controlled multiplex PCR, was used to amplify TCRbeta CDR3 regions from genomic DNA. Per the source publication's procedure: Within the assay, amplification of reference gene primers was used to estimate how many nucleated cells each sample contained. To quantify the absolute abundance of each unique TCRbeta CDR3 rearrangement, sequence reads were collapsed and filtered. For each sample, productive Simpson clonality was calculated by taking the square root of Simpson's diversity index across productive rearrangements. Sourced from immuneACCESS, this table was stored by TCRdb with only in-frame sequences that have V and J called. A share of the clones is absent; for the studies checked, an unresolved V gene accounts for under half, and the remainder has no known explanation. Clone size and the V and J calls come from that table; the DNA yielded D and trimming. For this sample there are roughly 250,000 clones; about 89% appear just once. The ten top clones hold around a tenth of the sample.

Samples from volunteer blood donors who had recovered from COVID-19 were contributed by a second Seattle source. Collaborating institutions collected whole blood in K2EDTA tubes following their own protocols. Collaborator samples were shipped for TCRbeta analysis as frozen whole blood, isolated PBMCs, or DNA extracted from either sample type. The paper's findings and limits, for the study overall: The amount of clinical and demographic metadata varied by source and participant and was provided uncurated.

CDR1 is given as SEHNR and CDR2 as FQNEAQ, both from the germline V gene (reference sequence). The germline ends are 10 bases apart after V is trimmed by 3 bases and J by 7 bases. The cysteine opens and the phenylalanine closes a CDR3 of 12 amino acids. The entry retains the CDR3 DNA only, 36 bases that are in frame from base 1. Recombination connected TRBV7-9 to TRBJ2-7; TRBD2 could be the D gene, as 6 bases match. The specimen sequenced was peripheral blood. The receptor's source is a man between 40 and 49 years old who had recovered from COVID-19. The CDR3 reads as follows: CASSLGGWEQYF. The DNA sequence follows: TGTGCCAGCAGCTTGGGGGGTTGGGAGCAGTACTTC.